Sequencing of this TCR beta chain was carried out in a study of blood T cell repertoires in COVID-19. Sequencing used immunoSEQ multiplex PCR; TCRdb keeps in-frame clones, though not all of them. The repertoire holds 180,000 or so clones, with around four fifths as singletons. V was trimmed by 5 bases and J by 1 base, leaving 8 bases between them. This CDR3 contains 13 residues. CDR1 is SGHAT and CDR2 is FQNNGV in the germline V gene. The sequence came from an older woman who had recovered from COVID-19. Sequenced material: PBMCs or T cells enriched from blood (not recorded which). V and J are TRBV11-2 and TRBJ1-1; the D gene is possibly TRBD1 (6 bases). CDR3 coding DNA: TGTGCCAGCAGCCAACAGGGGAACACTGAAGCTTTCTTT. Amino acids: CASSQQGNTEAFF.